This T cell receptor (beta chain) was found in a study of OX40 agonist ivuxolimab in advanced cancers. Across the whole study: An agonistic human IgG2 monoclonal antibody against OX40 (CD134) was given. Dose-escalation subjects each had hepatocellular carcinoma, melanoma, renal cell or head and neck cancer.

This CDR3 spans 13 amino acids. The V and J ends lost 5 bases and 8 bases respectively, with 15 bases between them. CDR1 is LNHDA, CDR2 SQIVND, per germline (reference sequence). The sampling schedule covered blood at baseline, cycle 4 day 1, and cycle 7 day 1. The table came from immunoSEQ multiplex PCR; TCRdb's copy has only in-frame clones and leaves some out. The sample carries around 66,000 clones, 85% recorded once. Specimen: CD4+ or CD8+ T cells sorted from blood, collected in a trial of the OX40 agonist ivuxolimab. The chain links TRBV19 to TRBJ1-2; maybe TRBD1 (6 bases). This TCR was sampled from an adult with an advanced solid tumor such as melanoma, head and neck, liver or kidney cancer. The CDR3 region is CASSETGIGGYTF. DNA of the CDR3: TGTGCCAGTAGTGAAACAGGGATCGGAGGCTACACCTTC.